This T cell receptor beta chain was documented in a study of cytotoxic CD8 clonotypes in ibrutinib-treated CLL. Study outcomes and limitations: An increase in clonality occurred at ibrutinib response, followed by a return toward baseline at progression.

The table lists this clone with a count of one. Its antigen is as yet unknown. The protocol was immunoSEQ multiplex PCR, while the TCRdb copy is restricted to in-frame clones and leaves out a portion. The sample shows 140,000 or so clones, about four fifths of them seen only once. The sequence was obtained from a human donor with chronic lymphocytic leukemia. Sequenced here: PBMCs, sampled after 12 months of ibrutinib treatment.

CDR3 DNA sequence: TGTGCCAGCAGCCACGGGTTGGGGCTAGCGGGAGGGAAGAACACCGGGGAGCTGTTTTTT. Translation gives CASSHGLGLAGGKNTGELFF. This chain links TRBV7-6 with TRBJ2-2; 12 positions match TRBD2. The CDR3 spans 20 residues. V lost 5 bases and J lost 1; bases outside the gene matches: 14. The V gene's germline CDR1 is SGHVS and CDR2 FNYEAQ. The full variable domain, completed using reference TRBV7-6 and TRBJ2-2, is GAGVSQSPRYKVTKRGQDVALRCDPISGHVSLYWYRQALGQGPEFLTYFNYEAQQDKSGLPNDRFSAERPEGSISTLTIQRTEQRDSAMYRCASSHGLGLAGGKNTGELFFGEGSRLTVL.